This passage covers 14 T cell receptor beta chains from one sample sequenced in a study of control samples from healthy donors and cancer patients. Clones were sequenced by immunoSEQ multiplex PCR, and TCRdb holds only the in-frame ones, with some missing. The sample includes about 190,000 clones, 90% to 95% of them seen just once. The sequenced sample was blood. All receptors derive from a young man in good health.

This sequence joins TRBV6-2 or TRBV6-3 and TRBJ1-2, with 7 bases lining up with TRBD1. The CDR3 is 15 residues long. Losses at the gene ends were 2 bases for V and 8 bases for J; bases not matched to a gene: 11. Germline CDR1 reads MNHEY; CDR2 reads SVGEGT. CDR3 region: CASSYARQGIWGYTF. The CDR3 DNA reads TGTGCCAGCAGTTACGCACGACAGGGAATCTGGGGCTACACCTTC.

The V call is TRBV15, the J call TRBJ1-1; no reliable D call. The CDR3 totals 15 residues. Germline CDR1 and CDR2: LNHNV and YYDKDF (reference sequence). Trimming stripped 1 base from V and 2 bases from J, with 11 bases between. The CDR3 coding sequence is TGTGCCACCAGCAGAGTGGGTTCGGGCAACACTGAAGCTTTCTTT. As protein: CATSRVGSGNTEAFF.

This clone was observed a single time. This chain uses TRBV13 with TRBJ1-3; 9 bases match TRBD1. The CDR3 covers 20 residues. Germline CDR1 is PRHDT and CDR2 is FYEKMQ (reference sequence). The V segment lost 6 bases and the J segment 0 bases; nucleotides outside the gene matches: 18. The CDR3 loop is CASSLSGTGSPMSSGNTIYF. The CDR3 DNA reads TGTGCCAGCAGTCTTTCCGGGACAGGGAGCCCTATGAGCTCTGGAAACACCATATATTTT.

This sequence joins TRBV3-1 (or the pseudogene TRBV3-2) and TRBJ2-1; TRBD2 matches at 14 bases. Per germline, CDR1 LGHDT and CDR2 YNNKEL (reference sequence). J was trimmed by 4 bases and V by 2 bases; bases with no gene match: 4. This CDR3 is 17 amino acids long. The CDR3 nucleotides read TGTGCCAGCAGCCAATGGACTAGCGGGGGGTATTACAATGAGCAGTTCTTC. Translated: CASSQWTSGGYYNEQFF.

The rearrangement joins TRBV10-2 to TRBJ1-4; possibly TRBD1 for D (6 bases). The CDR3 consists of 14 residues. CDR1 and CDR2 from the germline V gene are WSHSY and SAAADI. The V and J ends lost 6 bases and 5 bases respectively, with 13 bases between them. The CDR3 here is CASSSTGLNEKLFF. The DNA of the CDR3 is TGCGCCAGCAGCAGCACAGGGTTAAATGAAAAACTGTTTTTT.

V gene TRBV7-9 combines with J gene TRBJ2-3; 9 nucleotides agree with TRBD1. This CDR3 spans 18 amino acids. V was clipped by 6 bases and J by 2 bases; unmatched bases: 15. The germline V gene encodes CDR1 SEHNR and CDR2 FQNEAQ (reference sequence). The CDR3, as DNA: TGTGCCAGCAGATACGGACAGGGGCCTACACAGCTCACAGATACGCAGTATTTT. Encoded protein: CASRYGQGPTQLTDTQYF.

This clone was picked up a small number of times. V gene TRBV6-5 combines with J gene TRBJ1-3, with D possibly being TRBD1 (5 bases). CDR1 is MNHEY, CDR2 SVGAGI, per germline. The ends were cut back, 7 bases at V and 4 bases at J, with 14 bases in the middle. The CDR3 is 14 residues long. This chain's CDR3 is CASNPRGSGNTIYF. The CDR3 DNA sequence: TGTGCCAGCAATCCAAGGGGTTCCGGAAACACCATATATTTT.

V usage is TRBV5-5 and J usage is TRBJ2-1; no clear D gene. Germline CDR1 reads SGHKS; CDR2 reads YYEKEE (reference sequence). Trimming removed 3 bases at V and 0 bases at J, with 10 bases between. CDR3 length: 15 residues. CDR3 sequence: CASSWASSSYNEQFF. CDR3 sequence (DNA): TGTGCCAGCAGCTGGGCTTCCAGCTCCTACAATGAGCAGTTCTTC.

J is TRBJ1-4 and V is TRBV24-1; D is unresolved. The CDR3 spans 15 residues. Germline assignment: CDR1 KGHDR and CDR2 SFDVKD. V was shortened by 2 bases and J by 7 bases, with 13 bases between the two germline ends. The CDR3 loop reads CATSDSNTFGEKLFF. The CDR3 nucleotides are TGTGCCACCAGTGATTCTAACACCTTCGGTGAAAAACTGTTTTTT.

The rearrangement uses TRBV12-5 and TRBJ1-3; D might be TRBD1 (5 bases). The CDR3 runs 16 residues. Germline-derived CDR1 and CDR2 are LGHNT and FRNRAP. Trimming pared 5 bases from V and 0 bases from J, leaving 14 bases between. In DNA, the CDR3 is TGTGCTAGTGGTCGTGGGACGGAGAGCTCTGGAAACACCATATATTTT. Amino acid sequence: CASGRGTESSGNTIYF.

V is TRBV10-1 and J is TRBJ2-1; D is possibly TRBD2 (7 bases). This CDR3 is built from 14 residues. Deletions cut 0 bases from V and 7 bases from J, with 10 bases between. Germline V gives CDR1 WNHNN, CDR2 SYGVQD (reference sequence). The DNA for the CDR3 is TGCGCCAGCAGTGAGTCGGGGGGGCCGAATGAGCAGTTCTTC. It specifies CASSESGGPNEQFF.

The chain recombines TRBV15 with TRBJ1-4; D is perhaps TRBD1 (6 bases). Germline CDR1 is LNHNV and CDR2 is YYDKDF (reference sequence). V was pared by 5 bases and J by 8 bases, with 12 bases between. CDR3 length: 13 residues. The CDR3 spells CATSPGVSEKLFF. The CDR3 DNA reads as TGTGCCACCAGCCCAGGGGTGAGCGAAAAACTGTTTTTT.

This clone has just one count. In DNA form, the CDR3 reads TGTGCCAGCAGTAAACAGCTCTACGAGCAGTACTTC. Amino acid sequence: CASSKQLYEQYF. The chain couples TRBV2 to TRBJ2-7; D call uncertain. This CDR3 contains 12 residues. Germline CDR1 is SNHLY and CDR2 is FYNNEI. Trimming took off 5 bases at V and 3 bases at J, with 8 bases between the two ends.

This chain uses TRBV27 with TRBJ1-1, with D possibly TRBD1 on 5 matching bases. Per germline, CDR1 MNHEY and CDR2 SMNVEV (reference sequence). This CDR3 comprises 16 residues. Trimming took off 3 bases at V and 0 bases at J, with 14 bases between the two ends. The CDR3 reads CASSFGRGRVNTEAFF. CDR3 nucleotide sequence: TGTGCCAGCAGTTTTGGGAGGGGTAGGGTGAACACTGAAGCTTTCTTT.